Listed below are T cell receptor beta chains from one sample, sequenced in a study of blood T cell repertoires in COVID-19. Clones were sequenced by immunoSEQ multiplex PCR, and TCRdb holds only the in-frame ones, with some missing. The data hold some 100,000 clones, with roughly 90% observed a single time. Specimen: peripheral blood. These receptor sequences come from a man in his sixties with acute or convalescent COVID-19. The CDR3 runs from the conserved cysteine through the conserved F or W. D genes are given only for firm matches. For some rows the clone size is stated as once, few or many, or as a class when expanded; others skip it.

J gene,V gene,clone size,D gene,CDR3 protein,CDR3 DNA
TRBJ1-5,TRBV21-1,NA,NA,CASSKEGRERPQHF,TGTGCCAGCAGCAAAGAAGGCAGGGAACGGCCCCAGCATTTT
TRBJ1-2,TRBV19,many,NA,CASSPTGEGWHGYTF,TGTGCCAGTAGCCCCACGGGGGAAGGTTGGCATGGCTACACCTTC
TRBJ1-5,TRBV18,NA,NA,CASSPDMNQPQHF,TGTGCCAGCTCACCGGACATGAATCAGCCCCAGCATTTT
TRBJ2-3,TRBV9,NA,TRBD2,CASSVGASGYTDTQYF,TGTGCCAGCAGCGTAGGGGCTAGCGGGTACACAGATACGCAGTATTTT
TRBJ1-1,TRBV29-1,NA,NA,CSVENRVANTEAFF,TGCAGCGTTGAAAACAGGGTGGCGAACACTGAAGCTTTCTTT
TRBJ2-3,TRBV5-1,NA,NA,CASSSIVRDTQYF,TGCGCCAGCAGCTCCATAGTGAGAGATACGCAGTATTTT
TRBJ1-1,TRBV19,once,NA,CASSSRRGTEAFF,TGTGCCAGTAGTTCCCGCCGGGGGACTGAAGCTTTCTTT
TRBJ2-3,TRBV7-8,NA,NA,CASFPRPLAQDTQYF,TGTGCCAGCTTCCCCCGGCCCCTAGCACAAGATACGCAGTATTTT
TRBJ2-3,TRBV25-1,NA,TRBD2,CVSSDLYVSGPSTDTQYF,TGTGTCAGCAGTGACCTCTACGTTAGCGGGCCCAGCACAGATACGCAGTATTTT
TRBJ1-2,TRBV14,NA,NA,CASSQEPRRGYTF,TGTGCCAGCAGCCAAGAACCCCGTCGGGGCTACACCTTC
TRBJ2-5,TRBV9,NA,TRBD1,CASSVATDRVPEETQYF,TGTGCCAGCAGCGTGGCCACTGACAGGGTTCCGGAAGAGACCCAGTACTTC
TRBJ2-6,TRBV5-1,NA,NA,CASSLAHRAGGANVLTF,TGCGCCAGCAGCTTGGCCCACAGGGCTGGAGGGGCCAACGTCCTGACTTTC
TRBJ2-2,TRBV15,few,NA,CATSRDDRRYTGELFF,TGTGCCACCAGCAGAGATGACAGGAGGTACACCGGGGAGCTGTTTTTT
TRBJ2-4,TRBV4-1,NA,TRBD2,CASSSPPGLGILNIQYF,TGCGCCAGCAGCTCACCCCCGGGACTAGGGATTCTAAACATTCAGTACTTC
TRBJ2-1,TRBV5-1,NA,NA,CASSLDLAYNEQFF,TGCGCCAGCAGCTTGGACCTAGCCTACAATGAGCAGTTCTTC
TRBJ1-4,TRBV5-4,NA,TRBD1,CASSSGGGQGTSNLFF,TGTGCCAGCAGCTCCGGCGGGGGACAGGGGACCTCTAACCTGTTTTTT
TRBJ1-1,TRBV29-1,NA,NA,CSVGRATEAFF,TGCAGCGTTGGGCGGGCCACTGAAGCTTTCTTT
TRBJ2-7,TRBV3-1/TRBV3-2,NA,TRBD2,CASSQRERGEQYF,TGTGCCAGCAGCCAGCGGGAGAGGGGCGAGCAGTACTTC
TRBJ2-3,TRBV7-9,NA,NA,CASSPVADTQYF,TGTGCCAGCAGCCCGGTAGCGGATACGCAGTATTTT
TRBJ1-1,TRBV5-1,NA,NA,CASSSPGNTEAFF,TGCGCCAGCAGCTCCCCCGGGAACACTGAAGCTTTCTTT
TRBJ1-5,TRBV27,once,TRBD1,CASSPLGQEGNQPQHF,TGTGCCAGCAGTCCACTAGGACAGGAAGGCAATCAGCCCCAGCATTTT
TRBJ1-2,TRBV29-1,NA,NA,CSVEDTGVGYGYTF,TGCAGCGTTGAAGATACGGGGGTCGGCTATGGCTACACCTTC
TRBJ2-7,TRBV6-5,NA,TRBD1,CASRGQGRYEQYF,TGTGCCAGCAGAGGACAGGGAAGATACGAGCAGTACTTC
TRBJ2-7,TRBV11-2,NA,NA,CASSTSDYEQYF,TGTGCCAGCAGCACTTCTGATTACGAGCAGTACTTC
TRBJ2-3,TRBV2,NA,TRBD2,CASRLREASSTDTQYF,TGTGCCAGCAGGTTACGGGAGGCCTCTAGCACAGATACGCAGTATTTT
TRBJ2-1,TRBV5-1,NA,TRBD2,CASSLALGLAGRSYNEQFF,TGCGCCAGCAGCTTGGCTTTAGGGCTAGCGGGACGCTCCTACAATGAGCAGTTCTTC
TRBJ2-7,TRBV11-2,once,NA,CASSLKTSSSYEQYF,TGTGCCAGCAGCTTAAAGACTTCTAGCTCCTACGAGCAGTACTTC
TRBJ1-6,TRBV11-1,few,TRBD1,CASSDGQGNSPLHF,TGTGCCAGCAGCGACGGACAGGGGAATTCACCCCTCCACTTT
TRBJ1-1,TRBV6-2/TRBV6-3,NA,NA,CASSSYHNPNTEAFF,TGTGCCAGCAGTTCTTACCACAATCCGAACACTGAAGCTTTCTTT
TRBJ1-2,TRBV19,NA,TRBD1,CASSIAQGSTGYTF,TGTGCCAGTAGTATCGCACAGGGGAGTACTGGCTACACCTTC
TRBJ1-1,TRBV10-3,NA,TRBD1,CAISALRQGATEAFF,TGTGCCATCAGTGCCCTGAGACAGGGGGCCACTGAAGCTTTCTTT
TRBJ1-2,TRBV7-9,NA,NA,CASNTNRGGGGYTF,TGTGCCAGCAACACGAATCGGGGGGGTGGTGGCTACACCTTC
TRBJ2-1,TRBV5-1,NA,TRBD2,CASSRTSGNNNEQFF,TGCGCCAGCAGCCGGACTAGCGGGAACAACAATGAGCAGTTCTTC
TRBJ2-7,TRBV5-1,NA,TRBD2,CASSLVASGRTSPYEQYF,TGCGCCAGCAGCTTGGTGGCTAGCGGGAGGACCAGCCCCTACGAGCAGTACTTC
TRBJ2-7,TRBV20-1,NA,NA,CSAEAEYEQYF,TGCAGTGCCGAGGCGGAATACGAGCAGTACTTC
TRBJ1-6,TRBV6-5,NA,NA,CASSYSSQGGSPLHF,TGTGCCAGCAGTTACTCGAGTCAGGGAGGCTCACCCCTCCACTTT
TRBJ2-1,TRBV24-1,NA,NA,CATSEESGKLNEQFF,TGTGCCACCAGTGAGGAATCCGGGAAGCTCAATGAGCAGTTCTTC
TRBJ1-2,TRBV9,NA,TRBD1,CASSVADRGGNGYTF,TGTGCCAGCAGCGTAGCGGACAGGGGGGGTAATGGCTACACCTTC